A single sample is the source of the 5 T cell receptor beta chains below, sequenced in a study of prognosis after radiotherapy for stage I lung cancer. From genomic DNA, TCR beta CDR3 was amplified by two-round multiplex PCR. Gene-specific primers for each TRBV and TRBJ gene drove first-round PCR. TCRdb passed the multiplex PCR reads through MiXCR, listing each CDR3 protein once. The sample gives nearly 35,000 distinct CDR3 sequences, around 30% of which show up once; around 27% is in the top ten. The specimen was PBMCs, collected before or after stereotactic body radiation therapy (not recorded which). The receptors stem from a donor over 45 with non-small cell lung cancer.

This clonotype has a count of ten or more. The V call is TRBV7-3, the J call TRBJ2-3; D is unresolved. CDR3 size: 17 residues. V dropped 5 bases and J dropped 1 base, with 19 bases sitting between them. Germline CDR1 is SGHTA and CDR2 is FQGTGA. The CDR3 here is CASSPPRLSRGTDTQYF. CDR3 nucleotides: TGTGCCAGCAGCCCCCCGCGTCTAAGCCGGGGCACAGATACGCAGTATTTT.

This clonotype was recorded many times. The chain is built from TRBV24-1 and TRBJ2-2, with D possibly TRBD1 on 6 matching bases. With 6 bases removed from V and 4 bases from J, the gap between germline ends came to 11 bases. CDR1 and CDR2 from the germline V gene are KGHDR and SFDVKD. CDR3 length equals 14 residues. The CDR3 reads CATSTGTLTGELFF. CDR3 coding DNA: TGTGCCACCAGTACCGGGACACTCACCGGGGAGCTGTTTTTT.

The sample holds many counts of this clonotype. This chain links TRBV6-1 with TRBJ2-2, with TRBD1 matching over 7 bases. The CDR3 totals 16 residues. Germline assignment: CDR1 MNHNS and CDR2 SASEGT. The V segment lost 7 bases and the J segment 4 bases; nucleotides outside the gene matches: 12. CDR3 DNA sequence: TGTGCCAGCAAGAGGGGGCCCTCCACGGGCACCGGGGAGCTGTTTTTT. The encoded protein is CASKRGPSTGTGELFF.

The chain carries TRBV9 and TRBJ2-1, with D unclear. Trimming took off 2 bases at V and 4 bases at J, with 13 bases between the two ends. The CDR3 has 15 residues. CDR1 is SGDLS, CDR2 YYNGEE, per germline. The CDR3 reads CASSVSLTPYNEQFF. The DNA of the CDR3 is TGTGCCAGCAGCGTGAGCCTGACTCCGTACAATGAGCAGTTCTTC. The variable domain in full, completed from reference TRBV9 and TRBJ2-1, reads DSGVTQTPKHLITATGQRVTLRCSPRSGDLSVYWYQQSLDQGLQFLIQYYNGEERAKGNILERFSAQQFPDLHSELNLSSLELGDSALYFCASSVSLTPYNEQFFGPGTRLTVL.

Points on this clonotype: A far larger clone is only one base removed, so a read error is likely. CDR3 sequence (DNA): TGTGCCAGCAGTCCTGGGACAGCGAACAATGAGCGGTTCTTC. This codes for CASSPGTANNERFF. The rearrangement joins TRBV6-1 to TRBJ2-1; 7 nucleotides line up with TRBD1. CDR1 and CDR2 from the germline V gene are MNHNS and SASEGT. The CDR3 contains 14 residues.